This is a list of T cell receptor beta chains from one sample in a study of CD4 T cells in relation to SARS-CoV-2 and coronaviruses. For these receptors, no antigen is known. Assay: immunoSEQ multiplex PCR; the TCRdb copy retains only in-frame clones and omits some. The sample has roughly 30,000 clones, over 60% seen once; the top ten hold 20% to 25%. Source material: CD4+ T cells from PBMCs, cultured in vitro. These receptors were obtained from a human donor in good health. Both conserved end residues are part of each CDR3. D genes are given only for firm matches. Some rows mark clone size as missing; the rest say once, few, many or name a class of expanded clone.

j_call | v_call | d_call | clone_size | cdr3_aa | cdr3_nt
TRBJ1-2 | TRBV2 | TRBD1 | . | CASTGDSYYGYTF | TGTGCCAGCACCGGGGACAGCTACTATGGCTACACCTTC
TRBJ2-3 | TRBV10-1 | . | few | CASSESTTSDTQYF | TGCGCCAGCAGTGAGTCGACTACGTCAGATACGCAGTATTTT
TRBJ2-3 | TRBV6-1 | . | few | CASSDPGRSTDTQYF | TGTGCCAGCAGTGACCCGGGACGGAGCACAGATACGCAGTATTTT
TRBJ1-2 | TRBV18 | . | . | CASSSSANYGYTF | TGTGCCAGCTCAAGTTCTGCTAACTATGGCTACACCTTC
TRBJ2-7 | TRBV5-1 | . | few | CASSGQISYEQYF | TGCGCCAGCAGCGGGCAGATCTCCTACGAGCAGTACTTC
TRBJ2-7 | TRBV3-1/TRBV3-2 | TRBD2 | once | CASSDSGRGGEQYF | TGTGCCAGCAGCGATAGCGGGAGGGGGGGCGAGCAGTACTTC
TRBJ2-7 | TRBV9 | . | once | CASSVDPGHEQYF | TGTGCCAGCAGCGTAGATCCGGGCCACGAGCAGTACTTC
TRBJ1-1 | TRBV10-3 | . | . | CAIRGAPDTEAFF | TGTGCCATCAGGGGGGCGCCGGACACTGAAGCTTTCTTT
TRBJ2-7 | TRBV19 | . | . | CASSLSGGQSSYEQYF | TGTGCCAGTAGTCTATCGGGGGGCCAAAGCTCCTACGAGCAGTACTTC
TRBJ2-1 | TRBV7-6 | . | . | CASSLGPGGGYNEQFF | TGTGCCAGCAGCTTAGGCCCTGGAGGAGGGTACAATGAGCAGTTCTTC
TRBJ2-5 | TRBV11-2 | . | . | CASSLGGQGSETQYF | TGTGCCAGCAGCTTAGGGGGGCAGGGATCAGAGACCCAGTACTTC
TRBJ2-2 | TRBV11-1 | . | few | CASSPSPKNTGELFF | TGTGCCAGCAGCCCATCTCCCAAGAACACCGGGGAGCTGTTTTTT
TRBJ1-3 | TRBV6-2/TRBV6-3 | TRBD1 | few | CASSDRGRRNTIYF | TGTGCCAGCAGTGACAGGGGAAGGCGAAACACCATATATTTT
TRBJ2-5 | TRBV7-7 | . | . | CASSVGNQETQYF | TGTGCTAGCTCTGTCGGAAATCAAGAGACCCAGTACTTC
TRBJ1-2 | TRBV4-1 | . | few | CASSQRVFLTQRINYGYTF | TGCGCCAGCAGCCAACGGGTGTTTCTTACGCAGCGCATCAACTATGGCTACACCTTC
TRBJ2-1 | TRBV9 | TRBD1 | . | CASSTPDRARYNEQFF | TGTGCCAGCAGCACCCCGGACAGGGCTAGGTACAATGAGCAGTTCTTC
TRBJ2-3 | TRBV11-2 | . | . | CASSLLGGGGTDTQYF | TGTGCCAGCAGCTTATTAGGAGGAGGGGGCACAGATACGCAGTATTTT
TRBJ2-5 | TRBV11-2 | . | once | CASSLDWLGGETQYF | TGTGCCAGCAGCTTAGACTGGTTGGGTGGGGAGACCCAGTACTTC
TRBJ1-5 | TRBV18 | . | . | CASSPSGGHQPQHF | TGTGCCAGCTCACCAAGCGGGGGCCATCAGCCCCAGCATTTT
TRBJ2-7 | TRBV4-3 | . | once | CASSRGYQDYYEQYF | TGCGCCAGCAGCCGGGGCTACCAGGATTATTACGAGCAGTACTTC
TRBJ2-6 | TRBV7-9 | TRBD2 | once | CASSRGSGGFSGANVLTF | TGTGCCAGCAGTCGAGGTAGCGGGGGGTTTTCTGGGGCCAACGTCCTGACTTTC
TRBJ1-2 | TRBV3-1/TRBV3-2 | TRBD1 | . | CASSQNRGRVGYTF | TGTGCCAGCAGCCAAAACAGGGGGCGGGTTGGCTACACCTTC
TRBJ2-3 | TRBV9 | TRBD2 | once | CASSVTSGRAFVTDTQYF | TGTGCCAGCAGCGTCACTAGCGGGAGGGCCTTTGTCACAGATACGCAGTATTTT
TRBJ1-6 | TRBV6-2/TRBV6-3 | . | few | CASSPTNISPLHF | TGTGCCAGCAGTCCCACGAATATTTCACCCCTCCACTTT
TRBJ1-4 | TRBV18 | TRBD1 | . | CASSSLWTGSTTNEKLFF | TGTGCCAGCTCGTCACTTTGGACAGGCTCTACAACTAATGAAAAACTGTTTTTT
TRBJ1-1 | TRBV9 | . | . | CASSERTYTEAFF | TGTGCCAGCAGCGAAAGGACCTACACTGAAGCTTTCTTT
TRBJ2-3 | TRBV7-2 | . | . | CASSLVTGAGYGQYF | TGTGCCAGCAGCTTAGTGACGGGGGCCGGATACGGGCAGTATTTT
TRBJ1-4 | TRBV5-1 | TRBD1 | . | CASSATGRNEKLFF | TGCGCCAGCAGCGCGACAGGGAGGAATGAAAAACTGTTTTTT
TRBJ1-1 | TRBV10-1 | . | . | CASSETGRDYTEAFF | TGCGCCAGCAGTGAGACGGGTCGGGATTACACTGAAGCTTTCTTT
TRBJ1-1 | TRBV7-9 | TRBD1 | . | CASSPDRTFEAFF | TGTGCCAGCAGCCCGGACAGGACTTTTGAAGCTTTCTTT
TRBJ1-2 | TRBV20-1 | TRBD1 | . | CSASSGQGNGYTF | TGCAGTGCTAGTTCTGGACAGGGAAATGGCTACACCTTC
TRBJ2-1 | TRBV7-8 | . | . | CASSPRDHPGEQFF | TGTGCCAGCAGCCCCCGGGACCATCCGGGTGAGCAGTTCTTC
TRBJ2-7 | TRBV5-4 | TRBD2 | . | CASSLGGGYEQYF | TGTGCCAGCAGCTTGGGGGGGGGTTACGAGCAGTACTTC